The next 12 T cell receptor beta chains were all read from a single sample in a study of response to subunit inactivated influenza vaccine. Each CDR3 protein gets one entry after TCRdb re-called the RT-PCR reads with MiXCR. This sample has 500,000 or so distinct CDR3 sequences, with approximately 10% found just once. The source material was PBMCs from blood, sampled roughly 45 days after vaccination. The receptor source for this set is a man in his forties or fifties who received an inactivated influenza vaccine.

This clonotype appeared many times. V is TRBV20-1 and J is TRBJ2-1; D not resolved. The CDR3 has 12 residues. Germline lookup yields CDR1 DFQATT and CDR2 SNEGSKA (reference sequence). Trimming removed 6 bases from V and 10 bases from J, with 16 bases in between. The CDR3: CSAVVTVLEQFF. CDR3 bases: TGCAGTGCCGTGGTTACCGTCCTGGAGCAGTTCTTC.

The chain is built from TRBV6-2 or TRBV6-3 and TRBJ2-2; D uncertain. The CDR3 sequence is 12 residues long. V was trimmed by 7 bases and J by 7 bases, leaving 10 bases between them. CDR1 MNHEY and CDR2 SVGEGT come from the germline V gene. CDR3 amino acids: CASNPAGGELFF. The CDR3, as DNA: TGTGCCAGCAACCCAGCCGGCGGGGAGCTGTTTTTT.

In its sample, this clonotype was seen many times. DNA of the CDR3: TGCAGCGTTGGAAGAACATCTAGCACAGATACGCAGTATTTT. Its protein product is CSVGRTSSTDTQYF. The chain combines TRBV29-1 with TRBJ2-3; D gene ambiguous. Germline V gene sequence: CDR1 SQVTM, CDR2 ANQGSEA. Trimming removed 4 bases at V and 0 bases at J, with 11 bases between. The CDR3 totals 14 residues.

The sample holds many counts of this clonotype. The chain uses TRBV29-1 and TRBJ2-3; TRBD2 might be the D (6 bases). Germline assignment: CDR1 SQVTM and CDR2 ANQGSEA. V gave up 3 bases and J gave up 0 bases, with 13 bases separating them. The CDR3 has 15 amino acids. The CDR3 region has the DNA TGCAGCGTTGACGGAGGGGTTCGAAGCACAGATACGCAGTATTTT. Translating gives CSVDGGVRSTDTQYF.

The genes are TRBV4-2 and TRBJ2-3; 7 bases map to TRBD1. The germline V gene encodes CDR1 LGHNA and CDR2 YNFKEQ. CDR3 size: 16 residues. V lost 1 base and J lost 3; bases outside the gene matches: 7. CDR3 nucleotides: TGTGCCAGCAGCCAAGCAGACAGGGCAGGGACAGATACGCAGTATTTT. This sequence encodes CASSQADRAGTDTQYF.

CDR3 bases: TGCAGCGCCATCTTAGATAACGAGCAGTACTTC. Translating it yields CSAILDNEQYF. V is TRBV29-1 and J is TRBJ2-7; the D is unclear. In germline, CDR1 is SQVTM, CDR2 ANQGSEA. V was cut by 7 bases and J by 5 bases, with 12 bases left in between. The CDR3 runs to 11 residues.

This rearrangement joins TRBV4-3 to TRBJ2-3; 7 bases agree with TRBD1. The germline CDR1 and CDR2 sequences are LGHNA and YSLEER. Losses at the gene ends were 1 base for V and 0 bases for J; bases not matched to a gene: 7. This CDR3 is 17 amino acids long. As DNA, the CDR3 is TGCGCCAGCAGCCAAGCGCCCGCAGGGGGAAGCACAGATACGCAGTATTTT. Residues: CASSQAPAGGSTDTQYF.

This clonotype was counted ten times or more. The V call is TRBV7-9, the J call TRBJ2-4, with a possible D match to TRBD1 (6 bases). Germline assignment: CDR1 SEHNR and CDR2 FQNEAQ (reference sequence). The CDR3 is made up of 10 amino acids. V lost 8 bases, J lost 16 bases, and 15 bases lay in between. CDR3 bases: TGTGCCAGCGATGGGGGCAGCCTATACTTC. Protein: CASDGGSLYF.

This clonotype was detected only a few times. The chain uses TRBV6-5 and TRBJ2-7; tentatively, D is TRBD2 (5 bases). Germline V CDR1 and CDR2: MNHEY, SVGAGI. Trimming left V 0 bases short and J 6 bases short, with 15 bases between. The CDR3 is made up of 15 amino acids. CDR3 protein: CASSYSLGDKSEQYF. The DNA of the CDR3 is TGTGCCAGCAGTTACTCTCTGGGAGATAAATCCGAGCAGTACTTC.

This clonotype was seen only a few times. The gene calls are TRBV4-3 and TRBJ2-4, with 7 bases matching TRBD1. Germline lookup yields CDR1 LGHNA and CDR2 YSLEER. The CDR3 has 19 amino acids. The V and J ends lost 1 base and 0 bases, in that order; junction bases with no gene match: 12. CDR3 sequence reads: CASSQGIGRQGLAKNIQYF. In nucleotides, the CDR3 is TGCGCCAGCAGCCAAGGAATCGGGCGACAGGGCTTAGCCAAAAACATTCAGTACTTC.

This clonotype was counted ten times or more. V and J are TRBV7-8 and TRBJ2-1; tentatively, D is TRBD2 (6 bases). Germline lookup yields CDR1 SGHVS and CDR2 FQNEAQ. The CDR3 contains 16 residues. Trimming removed 1 base from V and 2 bases from J, with 12 bases in between. CDR3 region: CASSLEGWGAYNEQFF. Here the CDR3 DNA reads TGTGCCAGCAGCTTAGAAGGGTGGGGGGCCTACAATGAGCAGTTCTTC. The complete variable domain, with remaining parts taken from reference TRBV7-8 and TRBJ2-1, reads GAGVSQSPRYKVAKRGQDVALRCDPISGHVSLFWYQQALGQGPEFLTYFQNEAQLDKSGLPSDRFFAERPEGSVSTLKIQRTQQEDSAVYLCASSLEGWGAYNEQFFGPGTRLTVL.

V gene TRBV10-3 combines with J gene TRBJ1-2; TRBD1 matches at 8 bases. Germline-derived CDR1 and CDR2 are ENHRY and SYGVKD. The CDR3 is made up of 16 amino acids. Trimming at V came to 6 bases and at J to 1 base, leaving 10 bases not matched to a gene. The chain's CDR3 is CAIRGVTGAINYGYTF. The CDR3 nucleotides read TGTGCCATCAGAGGGGTGACAGGGGCAATTAACTATGGCTACACCTTC.